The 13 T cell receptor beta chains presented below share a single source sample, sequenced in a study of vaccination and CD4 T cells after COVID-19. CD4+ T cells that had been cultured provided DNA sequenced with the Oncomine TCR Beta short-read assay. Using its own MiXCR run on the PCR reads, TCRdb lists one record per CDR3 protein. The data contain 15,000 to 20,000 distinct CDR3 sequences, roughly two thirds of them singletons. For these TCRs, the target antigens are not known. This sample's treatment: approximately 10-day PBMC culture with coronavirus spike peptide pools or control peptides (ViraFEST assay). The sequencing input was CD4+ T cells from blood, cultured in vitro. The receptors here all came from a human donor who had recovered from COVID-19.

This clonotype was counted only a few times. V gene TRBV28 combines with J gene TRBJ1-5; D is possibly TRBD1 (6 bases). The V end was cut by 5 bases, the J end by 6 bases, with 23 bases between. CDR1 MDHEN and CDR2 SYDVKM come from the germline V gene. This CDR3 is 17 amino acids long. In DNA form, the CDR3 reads TGTGCCAGCAGTCCTGGGGGATCACAGGGAGGTTTTCAGCCCCAGCATTTT. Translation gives CASSPGGSQGGFQPQHF.

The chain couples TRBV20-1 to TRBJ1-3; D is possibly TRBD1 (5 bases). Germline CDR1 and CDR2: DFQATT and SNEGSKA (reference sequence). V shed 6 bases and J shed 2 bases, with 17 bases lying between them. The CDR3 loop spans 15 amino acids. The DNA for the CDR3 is TGCAGTGCCACAAGCGGGACCGTAACTGGAAACACCATATATTTT. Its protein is CSATSGTVTGNTIYF.

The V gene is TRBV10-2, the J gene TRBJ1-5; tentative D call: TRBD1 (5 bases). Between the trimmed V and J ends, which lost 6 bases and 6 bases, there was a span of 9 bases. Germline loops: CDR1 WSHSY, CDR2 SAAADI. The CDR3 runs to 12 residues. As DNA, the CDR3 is TGCGCCAGCAGGGGGCAGGGTCAGCCCCAGCATTTT. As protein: CASRGQGQPQHF.

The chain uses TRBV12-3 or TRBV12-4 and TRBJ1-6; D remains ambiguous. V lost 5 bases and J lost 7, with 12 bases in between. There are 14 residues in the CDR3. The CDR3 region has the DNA TGTGCCAGCAGTCCCGGATATGACAATTCACCCCTCCACTTT. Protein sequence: CASSPGYDNSPLHF.

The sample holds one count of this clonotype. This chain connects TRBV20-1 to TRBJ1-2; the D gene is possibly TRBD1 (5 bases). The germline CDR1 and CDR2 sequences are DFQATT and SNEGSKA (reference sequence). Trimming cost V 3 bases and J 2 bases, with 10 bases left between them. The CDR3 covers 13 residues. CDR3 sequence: CSASKGPNYGYTF. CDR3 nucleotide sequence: TGCAGTGCTAGTAAGGGGCCCAACTATGGCTACACCTTC.

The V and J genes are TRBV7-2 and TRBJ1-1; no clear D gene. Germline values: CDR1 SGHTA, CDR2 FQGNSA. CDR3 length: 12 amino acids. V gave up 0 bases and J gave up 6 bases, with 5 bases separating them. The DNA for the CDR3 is TGTGCCAGCAGCTTAGCGGTACCTGAAGCTTTCTTT. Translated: CASSLAVPEAFF.

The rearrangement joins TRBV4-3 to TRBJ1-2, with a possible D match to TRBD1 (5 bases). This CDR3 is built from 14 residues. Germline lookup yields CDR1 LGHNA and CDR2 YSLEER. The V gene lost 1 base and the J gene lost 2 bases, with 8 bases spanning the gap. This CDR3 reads CASSQGQWNYGYTF. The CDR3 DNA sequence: TGCGCCAGCAGCCAAGGACAGTGGAACTATGGCTACACCTTC.

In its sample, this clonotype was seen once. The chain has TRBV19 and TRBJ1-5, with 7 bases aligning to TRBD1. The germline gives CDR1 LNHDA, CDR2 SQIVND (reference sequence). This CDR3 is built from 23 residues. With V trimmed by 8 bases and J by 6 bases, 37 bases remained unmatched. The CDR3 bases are TGTGCCAGTCCCCCCGTCCACCCCAGGGGGGAGTTTTATGTTCGATCTTTCGCTCAGCCCCAGCATTTT. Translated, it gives CASPPVHPRGEFYVRSFAQPQHF.

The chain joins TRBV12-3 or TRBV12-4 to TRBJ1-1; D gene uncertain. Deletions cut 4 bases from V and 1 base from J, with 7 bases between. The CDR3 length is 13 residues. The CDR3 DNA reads TGTGCCAGCAGTTCGGGTGGGAACACTGAAGCTTTCTTT. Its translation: CASSSGGNTEAFF.

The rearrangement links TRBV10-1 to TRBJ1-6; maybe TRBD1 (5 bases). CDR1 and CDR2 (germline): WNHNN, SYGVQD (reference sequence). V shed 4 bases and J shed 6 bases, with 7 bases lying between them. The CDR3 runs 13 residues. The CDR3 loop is CASSAGTNSPLHF. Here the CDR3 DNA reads TGCGCCAGCAGTGCAGGGACTAATTCACCCCTCCACTTT.

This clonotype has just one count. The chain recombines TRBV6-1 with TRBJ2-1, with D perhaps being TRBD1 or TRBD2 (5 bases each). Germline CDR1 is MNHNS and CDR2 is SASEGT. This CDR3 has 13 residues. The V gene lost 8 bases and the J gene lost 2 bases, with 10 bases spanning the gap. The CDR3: CASEGFPYNEQFF. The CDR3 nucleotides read TGTGCCAGCGAGGGGTTCCCCTACAATGAGCAGTTCTTC.

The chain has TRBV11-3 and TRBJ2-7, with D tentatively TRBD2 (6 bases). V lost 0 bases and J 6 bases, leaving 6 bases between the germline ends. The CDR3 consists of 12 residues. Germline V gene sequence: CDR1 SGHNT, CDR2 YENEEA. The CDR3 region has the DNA TGTGCCAGCAGCTTAGAGGGGGGCGAGCAGTACTTC. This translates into CASSLEGGEQYF.

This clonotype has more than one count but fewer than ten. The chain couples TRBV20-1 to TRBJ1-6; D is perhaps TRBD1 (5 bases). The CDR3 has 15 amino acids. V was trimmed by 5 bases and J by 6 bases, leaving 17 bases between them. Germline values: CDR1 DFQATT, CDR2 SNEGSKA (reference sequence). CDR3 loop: CSAPNPQDPNSPLHF. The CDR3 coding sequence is TGCAGTGCTCCCAACCCACAGGACCCTAATTCACCCCTCCACTTT.